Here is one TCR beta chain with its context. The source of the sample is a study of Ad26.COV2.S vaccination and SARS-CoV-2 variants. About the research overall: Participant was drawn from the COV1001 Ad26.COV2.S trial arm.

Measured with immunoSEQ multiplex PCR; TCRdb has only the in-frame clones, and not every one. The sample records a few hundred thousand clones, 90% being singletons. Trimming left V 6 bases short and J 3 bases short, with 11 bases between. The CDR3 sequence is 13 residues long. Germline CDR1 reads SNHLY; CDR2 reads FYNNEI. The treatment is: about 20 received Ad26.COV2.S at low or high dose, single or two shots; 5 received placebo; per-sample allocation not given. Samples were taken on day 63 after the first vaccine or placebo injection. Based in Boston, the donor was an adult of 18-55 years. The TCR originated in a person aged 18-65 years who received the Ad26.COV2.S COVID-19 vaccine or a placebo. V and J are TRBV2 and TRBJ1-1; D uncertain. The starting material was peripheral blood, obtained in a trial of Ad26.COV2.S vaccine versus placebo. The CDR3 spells CASRYSVHTEAFF. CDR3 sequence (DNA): TGTGCCAGCAGGTACAGTGTACACACTGAAGCTTTCTTT.